This TCR beta chain was identified during a study of regulatory T cells in long-lasting Graves disease (dated by TCRdb to 2020 to 2022). About the investigation overall: Antithyroid drugs had been taken for less than 3 months by newly diagnosed Graves' disease patients. Peripheral blood TCR sequencing and RNA sequencing compared persistent Graves' disease patients with newly diagnosed Graves' disease patients. The study took place in China and was registered as a clinical trial. A total of 35 or so samples were covered by TCR sequencing, comprising approximately 13 persistent and around 20 newly diagnosed Graves' disease patients.

Study-wide conclusions, independent of this receptor: Persistent Graves' disease patients showed lower TCR Shannon entropy and fewer highly expanded clones than newly diagnosed patients, suggesting clonal expansion. Preferential use of TRBV28, TRBJ1-2 and TRBJ2-5 was observed in persistent disease, whereas TRBV20-1 and TRBJ2-1 were favored in newly diagnosed disease. The small sample size was acknowledged by the authors as a limitation that may reduce accuracy. Persistent patients shared more public clonotypes among themselves (around 2,500) than newly diagnosed patients did (approximately 970). Only the TCR beta chain was sequenced and analyzed. Peripheral blood alone was examined, since thyroid tissue, which constituted the primary lesion, could not be accessed.

The CDR3 holds 15 amino acids from the cysteine to the phenylalanine. Of all the DNA, just the CDR3 is kept, 45 bases in frame from base 1. V was cut back by 1 base and J by 5 bases, leaving a gap of 14 bases between them. The CDR1 and CDR2 encoded by the germline V gene are SGHTA and FQGTGA. This clonotype was counted a few times. Its antigen target is currently unknown. One base away there is no much larger clone; base qualities are not given. The time point label, as the study defines it: newly diagnosed GD, antithyroid drugs for less than 3 months. RNA was extracted from PBMCs in TRIzol for both TCR sequencing and RNA sequencing. Graves' disease was diagnosed according to American Thyroid Association guidelines. Patients were recruited from an endocrinology department in Xi'an, China. Each patient gave around 9.2 milliliters of peripheral blood, collected in an EDTA anticoagulant tube. Ficoll Paque Plus density gradient separation was used to isolate PBMCs, and no further T cell sorting was done. An Agilent 2100 Bioanalyzer and agarose gel were used to assess RNA quality, and a NanoDrop 2000 was used to measure RNA concentration.

The library was made by multiplex PCR. The sequencer was an Illumina HiSeq 4000. CDR3 regions were amplified by Arm-PCR with iRepertoire HTBI primers to construct TCR beta libraries. Before sequencing, the PCR products underwent gel purification. On the study's bioinformatics: Across samples, 62 TRBV and 15 or so TRBJ segments were identified and used for gene usage analysis of CDR3 amino acid clonotypes. COPE and FqMerger were used to merge filtered high-quality paired reads into contigs. BLAST was used to align contigs to IMGT TRBV, TRBD and TRBJ reference genes, and CDR3 was defined according to IMGT. Clonotypes above 0.1% frequency were classified as highly expanded clones. Shannon entropy was used to measure repertoire diversity, and the Gini coefficient was used to measure V-J evenness. Public clonotypes were defined as clonotypes shared by more than one individual. TCRdb trimmed the raw reads at Q25, called clones with MiXCR and kept productive beta chains. CDR3 protein duplicates are merged, each entry listing the most common genes and DNA. These V and J calls originate from TCRdb's pipeline instead of the authors' own analysis. For this sample there are 400,000 to 500,000 distinct CDR3 sequences; 16% appear just once. Clones ranked in the top ten supply approximately 12% of the sample.

The data also belong to a second study, concerning T cells in Graves' hyperthyroidism and ophthalmopathy. The second investigation adds: Graves' hyperthyroidism was defined as stable when no progression to ophthalmopathy occurred over 18 months of follow-up. Hyperthyroidism patients were newly diagnosed, with disease duration under 2 months, and aged 18 to 65 years. The study excluded patients with uncontrolled infections, other autoimmune diseases, pregnancy or lactation. Clinical symptoms, serum thyroxine and TRAb, thyroid ultrasound, and orbital computed tomography formed the basis for the diagnoses. The TCR CDR3 was subjected to a first round of RT-PCR using the HTBI primer set and the Qiagen OneStep RT-PCR kit. Most expanded thyroid clonotypes (frequency above 0.001) were also detected in blood, a finding suggesting that blood repertoires may reflect thyroid immune responses. Ophthalmopathy was separated from stable hyperthyroidism by a 13 V-J signature model, with roughly 88% sensitivity and 81% to 82% specificity obtained in cross-validation and 80%/75% obtained in testing. In validation, the model predicted progression to ophthalmopathy a median of about 5.9 months before onset, with roughly 68% sensitivity and just under 75% specificity. A discovery cohort of about a hundred patients, 43 with Graves' ophthalmopathy and approximately 55 with stable Graves' hyperthyroidism, was used to find distinguishing TCR V-J signatures. Prospective prediction of ophthalmopathy was tested in an independent validation cohort of some 20 hyperthyroidism patients and 17 patients who later progressed to ophthalmopathy. For training and testing, the 100 or so patients in the discovery cohort were randomly divided in a 7:3 ratio. The study also compared thyroid tissue and blood T-cell repertoires from about six Graves' hyperthyroidism patients. After sampling, hyperthyroidism patients received methimazole starting at 30 mg daily, and ophthalmopathy patients received high-dose intravenous methylprednisolone. A second multiplex PCR round built the libraries, followed by size selection and purification. The libraries were sequenced on an Illumina HiSeq2000 using paired-end 100 bp reads. SOAPnuke was used to process the raw data, removing reads that contained adapters or uncalled bases, had a mean Phred below 15, or lacked an exact match to the constant primer or identifier. High-quality paired reads were merged with COPE v1.2.5, and unique nucleotide sequences were defined as clonotypes. Clonotypes were aligned to IMGT TRBV, TRBD and TRBJ reference segments using MiTCR v1.1. The analysis included only V-J combinations with a frequency above 0.0001, which together covered over 98% of the repertoires. The TCS score was defined as F50 (clonal expansion) divided by E x V (chaos), with BLOSUM62-based TCRdist calculated between CDR3 peptides within each V-J. Welch's t-statistics and random forest reduced fewer than 600 V-J features to about 13, which were used in a naive Bayes classifier (R e1071). No statistical method was used to fix the sample size in advance, and group allocation was not hidden from the investigators. According to the paper, TCR Vbeta CDR3 sequencing was carried out on about 140 peripheral blood samples, which came from 40 to 45 ophthalmopathy, around 75 hyperthyroidism and approximately 17 progressor patients.

The chain joins TRBV7-3 to TRBJ2-5, with the D gene too uncertain to name. The sample here was peripheral blood mononuclear cells (PBMCs), taken at new diagnosis, from a patient treated with antithyroid drugs. The clonotype comes from a woman in her twenties or thirties with Graves disease. Donor details come from another sample of the same person, matched by shared clones. The CDR3: CASSLIGGKGETQYF. The DNA reads as follows: TGTGCCAGCAGCTTAATCGGCGGAAAGGGCGAGACCCAGTACTTC.